The present T cell receptor (beta chain) was sequenced within a study of tumor and adjacent non-tumor tissue in lung cancer. About this clonotype itself: Its antigen is undetermined.

RNA was extracted from bulk tissue without any cell sorting. Whole-study results and caveats: Tumor TCR diversity, when higher, was linked to shorter survival. Normal lung showed higher cumulative top 100 clone frequency than tumor.

Three rounds of nested PCR, following a modified ARM-PCR protocol, produced the TCRbeta library. From the multiplex PCR reads, TCRdb called clonotypes with MiXCR, one entry per CDR3 protein. Altogether about 110,000 distinct CDR3 sequences are present, 84% being singletons, with the ten largest covering 20% to 25%. The CDR3 is 12 residues long. The V gene's germline CDR1 is SQVTM and CDR2 ANQGSEA. V was cut by 8 bases and J by 0 bases, with 11 bases left in between. V usage is TRBV29-1 and J usage is TRBJ2-7; D not certain. The source material was lung tumor tissue. This clonotype was sampled from a man between 65 and 85 years old with non-small cell lung cancer. The CDR3 protein is CSFGGTSYEQYF. DNA for the CDR3: TGCAGCTTTGGCGGCACCTCCTACGAGCAGTACTTC.